Listed below are T cell receptor beta chains from one sample, sequenced in a study of blood T cells in healthy people across ages. One entry per CDR3 protein, called by TCRdb with MiXCR from the 5' RACE reads. Counted here are about a million distinct CDR3 sequences, approximately 49% occurring once; the ten biggest clones make up roughly 12%. Sequencing input: blood. The receptors were sampled from a man aged 25 to 45 in good health. Both conserved end residues are part of each CDR3. The D gene is left open where the match is weak. Some rows mark clone size as missing; the rest say once, few, many or name a class of expanded clone.

d_gene: .; j_gene: TRBJ2-3; abundance: .; v_gene: TRBV7-3; CDR3aa: CASSVALTSDTQYF; CDR3nt: TGTGCCAGCAGCGTAGCTCTAACGTCAGATACGCAGTATTTT
d_gene: .; j_gene: TRBJ2-3; abundance: .; v_gene: TRBV4-1; CDR3aa: CASSQDSGPDTQYF; CDR3nt: TGCGCCAGCAGCCAAGATTCGGGGCCCGATACGCAGTATTTT
d_gene: .; j_gene: TRBJ2-7; abundance: .; v_gene: TRBV6-1; CDR3aa: CASSEGPGFPYEQYF; CDR3nt: TGTGCCAGCAGTGAAGGCCCAGGGTTCCCCTACGAGCAGTACTTC
d_gene: TRBD2; j_gene: TRBJ2-5; abundance: .; v_gene: TRBV20-1; CDR3aa: CSARDPASGGPSQETQYF; CDR3nt: TGCAGTGCTAGAGATCCGGCTAGCGGGGGCCCTTCACAAGAGACCCAGTACTTC
d_gene: .; j_gene: TRBJ2-7; abundance: .; v_gene: TRBV6-2/TRBV6-3; CDR3aa: CASSSSPGAYEQYF; CDR3nt: TGTGCCAGCAGTTCCTCCCCCGGGGCCTACGAGCAGTACTTC
d_gene: .; j_gene: TRBJ1-4; abundance: .; v_gene: TRBV5-1; CDR3aa: CASSLAVGGAEKLFF; CDR3nt: TGCGCCAGCAGCTTGGCCGTAGGGGGGGCGGAAAAACTGTTTTTT
d_gene: .; j_gene: TRBJ2-1; abundance: .; v_gene: TRBV20-1; CDR3aa: CSAPLSPGYNEQFF; CDR3nt: TGCAGTGCCCCTCTTTCACCAGGGTACAATGAGCAGTTCTTC
d_gene: .; j_gene: TRBJ2-1; abundance: few; v_gene: TRBV29-1; CDR3aa: CTATDSAGQFF; CDR3nt: TGCACCGCCACCGACTCTGCTGGACAGTTCTTC
d_gene: TRBD2; j_gene: TRBJ2-7; abundance: .; v_gene: TRBV2; CDR3aa: CASSEPNGRYEQYF; CDR3nt: TGTGCCAGCAGTGAACCTAACGGGAGGTACGAGCAGTACTTC
d_gene: .; j_gene: TRBJ1-2; abundance: few; v_gene: TRBV10-3; CDR3aa: CAITFSPETNYGYTF; CDR3nt: TGTGCCATCACGTTTTCGCCAGAAACTAACTATGGCTACACCTTC
d_gene: TRBD1; j_gene: TRBJ2-1; abundance: few; v_gene: TRBV6-5; CDR3aa: CASSYSGTEPYNEQFF; CDR3nt: TGTGCCAGCAGTTACTCCGGGACAGAACCCTACAATGAGCAGTTCTTC
d_gene: TRBD2; j_gene: TRBJ2-3; abundance: few; v_gene: TRBV27; CDR3aa: CASRRGGFTDTQYF; CDR3nt: TGTGCCAGCAGGCGGGGGGGATTCACAGATACGCAGTATTTT
d_gene: TRBD1; j_gene: TRBJ2-1; abundance: .; v_gene: TRBV6-1; CDR3aa: CASSEWGQVFGNEQFF; CDR3nt: TGTGCCAGCAGTGAATGGGGACAGGTCTTCGGCAATGAGCAGTTCTTC
d_gene: TRBD1; j_gene: TRBJ1-4; abundance: .; v_gene: TRBV20-1; CDR3aa: CSARARQGLEKLFF; CDR3nt: TGCAGTGCTAGAGCCCGACAGGGGTTGGAAAAACTGTTTTTT
d_gene: .; j_gene: TRBJ1-2; abundance: few; v_gene: TRBV29-1; CDR3aa: CSVNRGGQGGYTF; CDR3nt: TGCAGCGTCAACCGTGGGGGGCAAGGTGGCTACACCTTC
d_gene: .; j_gene: TRBJ2-7; abundance: .; v_gene: TRBV28; CDR3aa: CASSPPHPHSYEQYF; CDR3nt: TGTGCCAGCAGTCCCCCACACCCTCACTCCTACGAGCAGTACTTC
d_gene: .; j_gene: TRBJ2-1; abundance: .; v_gene: TRBV10-3; CDR3aa: CAISDLRAPYNEQFF; CDR3nt: TGTGCCATCAGTGACCTCAGGGCTCCCTACAATGAGCAGTTCTTC
d_gene: TRBD1; j_gene: TRBJ1-3; abundance: .; v_gene: TRBV6-2/TRBV6-3; CDR3aa: CASSPRDRVSGNTIYF; CDR3nt: TGTGCCAGCAGTCCACGGGACAGGGTCTCTGGAAACACCATATATTTT
d_gene: .; j_gene: TRBJ1-1; abundance: .; v_gene: TRBV6-2/TRBV6-3; CDR3aa: CASSTDRNTEAFF; CDR3nt: TGTGCCAGCAGTACAGACAGAAACACTGAAGCTTTCTTT
d_gene: TRBD1; j_gene: TRBJ2-1; abundance: few; v_gene: TRBV2; CDR3aa: CASIAGTGSYNEQFF; CDR3nt: TGTGCCAGCATTGCGGGGACAGGGAGCTACAATGAGCAGTTCTTC
d_gene: .; j_gene: TRBJ1-2; abundance: .; v_gene: TRBV20-1; CDR3aa: CSARRSLGFYGYTF; CDR3nt: TGCAGTGCTAGGAGGAGCTTAGGGTTCTATGGCTACACCTTC
d_gene: .; j_gene: TRBJ2-1; abundance: .; v_gene: TRBV6-6; CDR3aa: CASRSLGGSSYNEQFF; CDR3nt: TGTGCCAGCAGATCCTTGGGTGGGAGCTCCTACAATGAGCAGTTCTTC
d_gene: .; j_gene: TRBJ2-7; abundance: .; v_gene: TRBV7-9; CDR3aa: CASSSTGATYEQYF; CDR3nt: TGTGCCAGCAGCTCGACAGGAGCAACCTACGAGCAGTACTTC
d_gene: .; j_gene: TRBJ1-1; abundance: few; v_gene: TRBV2; CDR3aa: CASRQGTTEAFF; CDR3nt: TGTGCCAGCAGGCAGGGTACCACTGAAGCTTTCTTT
d_gene: TRBD1; j_gene: TRBJ1-4; abundance: .; v_gene: TRBV28; CDR3aa: CASSLGTGYSAKLFF; CDR3nt: TGTGCCAGCAGCCTCGGGACAGGGTACTCGGCAAAACTGTTTTTT
d_gene: TRBD1; j_gene: TRBJ1-2; abundance: few; v_gene: TRBV14; CDR3aa: CASSQSPGQGIWNYGYTF; CDR3nt: TGTGCCAGCAGCCAATCTCCGGGACAGGGAATATGGAACTATGGCTACACCTTC
d_gene: TRBD2; j_gene: TRBJ2-3; abundance: .; v_gene: TRBV4-2; CDR3aa: CASSQELAGGATSTDTQYF; CDR3nt: TGTGCCAGCAGCCAAGAGTTGGCGGGGGGCGCAACTAGCACAGATACGCAGTATTTT
d_gene: .; j_gene: TRBJ2-3; abundance: .; v_gene: TRBV7-8; CDR3aa: CASSIQDTQYF; CDR3nt: TGTGCCAGCAGCATACAGGATACGCAGTATTTT
d_gene: .; j_gene: TRBJ2-3; abundance: .; v_gene: TRBV4-1; CDR3aa: CASSQDSVRTDTQYF; CDR3nt: TGCGCCAGCAGCCAAGACAGCGTACGCACAGATACGCAGTATTTT
d_gene: .; j_gene: TRBJ1-1; abundance: few; v_gene: TRBV6-2/TRBV6-3; CDR3aa: CASSPDLNTEAFF; CDR3nt: TGTGCCAGCAGCCCTGATTTGAACACTGAAGCTTTCTTT
d_gene: TRBD1; j_gene: TRBJ2-3; abundance: .; v_gene: TRBV5-1; CDR3aa: CASSAQGADTQYF; CDR3nt: TGCGCCAGCAGCGCACAGGGGGCAGATACGCAGTATTTT
d_gene: .; j_gene: TRBJ2-5; abundance: .; v_gene: TRBV20-1; CDR3aa: CSAFRDKQYF; CDR3nt: TGCAGTGCTTTTAGAGATAAGCAGTACTTC
d_gene: TRBD1; j_gene: TRBJ2-4; abundance: .; v_gene: TRBV28; CDR3aa: CASSSPTGGRDIQYF; CDR3nt: TGTGCCAGCAGTTCTCCGACAGGGGGCAGGGACATTCAGTACTTC
d_gene: .; j_gene: TRBJ2-5; abundance: .; v_gene: TRBV10-3; CDR3aa: CAISAREETQYF; CDR3nt: TGTGCCATCAGTGCCAGAGAAGAGACCCAGTACTTC
d_gene: .; j_gene: TRBJ1-2; abundance: few; v_gene: TRBV12-3/TRBV12-4; CDR3aa: CASSRTGGVAYGYTF; CDR3nt: TGTGCCAGCAGTCGGACGGGGGGGGTCGCCTATGGCTACACCTTC
d_gene: .; j_gene: TRBJ1-2; abundance: few; v_gene: TRBV30; CDR3aa: CAWSHLGAAQASYTF; CDR3nt: TGTGCCTGGAGTCACCTCGGGGCAGCCCAGGCAAGCTACACCTTC
d_gene: .; j_gene: TRBJ1-2; abundance: .; v_gene: TRBV4-1; CDR3aa: CASSATELYGYTF; CDR3nt: TGCGCCAGCAGCGCGACAGAGCTCTATGGCTACACCTTC
d_gene: TRBD2; j_gene: TRBJ2-5; abundance: .; v_gene: TRBV2; CDR3aa: CASMSAGGSPLQETQYF; CDR3nt: TGTGCCAGCATGTCGGCGGGGGGGTCTCCTCTTCAAGAGACCCAGTACTTC
d_gene: TRBD1; j_gene: TRBJ2-5; abundance: .; v_gene: TRBV4-1; CDR3aa: CASSKQGQQETQYF; CDR3nt: TGCGCCAGCAGCAAACAGGGGCAGCAAGAGACCCAGTACTTC
d_gene: TRBD1; j_gene: TRBJ1-5; abundance: many; v_gene: TRBV4-3; CDR3aa: CASSQERGRHQPQHF; CDR3nt: TGCGCCAGCAGCCAGGAAAGGGGGCGTCATCAGCCCCAGCATTTT
d_gene: TRBD1; j_gene: TRBJ2-3; abundance: many; v_gene: TRBV7-3; CDR3aa: CAGPGTGSTDTQYF; CDR3nt: TGTGCCGGTCCCGGGACAGGTAGCACAGATACGCAGTATTTT
d_gene: TRBD2; j_gene: TRBJ2-2; abundance: .; v_gene: TRBV4-3; CDR3aa: CASSQDPGRATGELFF; CDR3nt: TGCGCCAGCAGCCAAGACCCGGGGAGGGCCACCGGGGAGCTGTTTTTT
d_gene: .; j_gene: TRBJ2-7; abundance: .; v_gene: TRBV3-1; CDR3aa: CASSQDSVEQYF; CDR3nt: TGTGCCAGCAGCCAAGATAGCGTCGAGCAGTACTTC
d_gene: .; j_gene: TRBJ2-7; abundance: .; v_gene: TRBV12-3/TRBV12-4; CDR3aa: CASSSSRASRYEQYF; CDR3nt: TGTGCCAGCAGTTCCAGCAGGGCGTCTAGGTACGAGCAGTACTTC
d_gene: .; j_gene: TRBJ1-2; abundance: many; v_gene: TRBV6-1; CDR3aa: CASSEGPTAYGYTF; CDR3nt: TGTGCCAGCAGTGAGGGCCCCACAGCCTATGGCTACACCTTC
d_gene: TRBD1; j_gene: TRBJ1-6; abundance: .; v_gene: TRBV20-1; CDR3aa: CSAGDSSSSYNSPLHF; CDR3nt: TGCAGTGCTGGGGACAGTTCAAGCTCCTATAATTCACCCCTCCACTTT
d_gene: .; j_gene: TRBJ2-1; abundance: many; v_gene: TRBV29-1; CDR3aa: CSVAWRGASNNEQFF; CDR3nt: TGCAGCGTTGCATGGAGGGGGGCGTCCAACAATGAGCAGTTCTTC
d_gene: .; j_gene: TRBJ2-7; abundance: .; v_gene: TRBV9; CDR3aa: CACSVGTSSYEQYF; CDR3nt: TGTGCCTGCAGCGTAGGGACTTCTTCCTACGAGCAGTACTTC
d_gene: .; j_gene: TRBJ2-1; abundance: few; v_gene: TRBV6-6; CDR3aa: CASSYSVHNEQFF; CDR3nt: TGTGCCAGCAGTTACTCTGTCCACAATGAGCAGTTCTTC
d_gene: TRBD2; j_gene: TRBJ2-5; abundance: few; v_gene: TRBV20-1; CDR3aa: CSAVGLEVGEQYF; CDR3nt: TGCAGTGCTGTTGGACTAGAGGTGGGGGAGCAGTACTTC
d_gene: .; j_gene: TRBJ2-7; abundance: .; v_gene: TRBV29-1; CDR3aa: CSVEERGGGEQYF; CDR3nt: TGCAGCGTTGAAGAACGAGGTGGGGGCGAGCAGTACTTC
d_gene: TRBD1; j_gene: TRBJ1-5; abundance: .; v_gene: TRBV5-5; CDR3aa: CASSYRDRGPSQPQHF; CDR3nt: TGTGCCAGCAGTTACCGGGACAGGGGGCCGAGTCAGCCCCAGCATTTT
d_gene: .; j_gene: TRBJ2-1; abundance: many; v_gene: TRBV29-1; CDR3aa: CSVADISYNEQFF; CDR3nt: TGCAGCGTTGCTGACATTTCCTACAATGAGCAGTTCTTC
d_gene: TRBD1; j_gene: TRBJ2-3; abundance: .; v_gene: TRBV7-9; CDR3aa: CASSLGTGVVIDTQYF; CDR3nt: TGTGCCAGCAGCTTGGGGACAGGGGTAGTAATAGATACGCAGTATTTT
d_gene: TRBD2; j_gene: TRBJ2-2; abundance: few; v_gene: TRBV2; CDR3aa: CASSGDFGGENTGELFF; CDR3nt: TGTGCCAGCAGTGGGGACTTCGGGGGGGAGAACACCGGGGAGCTGTTTTTT
d_gene: TRBD2; j_gene: TRBJ2-5; abundance: .; v_gene: TRBV7-2; CDR3aa: CASSGEGTSGGARQETQYF; CDR3nt: TGTGCCAGCAGCGGAGAGGGGACTAGCGGGGGGGCACGGCAAGAGACCCAGTACTTC